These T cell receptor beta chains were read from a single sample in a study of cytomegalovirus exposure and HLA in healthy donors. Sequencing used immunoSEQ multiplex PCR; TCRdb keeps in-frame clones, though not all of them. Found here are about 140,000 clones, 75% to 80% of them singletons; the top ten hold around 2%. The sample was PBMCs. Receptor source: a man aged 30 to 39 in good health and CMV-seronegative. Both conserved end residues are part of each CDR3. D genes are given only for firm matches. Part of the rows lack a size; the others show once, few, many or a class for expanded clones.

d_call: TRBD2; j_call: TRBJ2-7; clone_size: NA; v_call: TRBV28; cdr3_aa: CASSLAGETYEQYF; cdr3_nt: TGTGCCAGCAGTTTAGCGGGAGAAACCTACGAGCAGTACTTC
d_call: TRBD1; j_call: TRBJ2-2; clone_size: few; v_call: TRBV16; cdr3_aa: CASSSQGDTGELFF; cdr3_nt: TGTGCCAGCAGCTCGCAGGGGGACACCGGGGAGCTGTTTTTT
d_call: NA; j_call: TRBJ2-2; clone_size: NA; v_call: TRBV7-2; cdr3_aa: CASPADLRGTGELFF; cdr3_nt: TGTGCCAGCCCCGCCGACCTCCGCGGGACCGGGGAGCTGTTTTTT
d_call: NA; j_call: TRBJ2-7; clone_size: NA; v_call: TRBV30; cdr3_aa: CAWSTSGVWYEQYF; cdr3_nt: TGTGCCTGGAGTACTTCAGGGGTCTGGTACGAGCAGTACTTC
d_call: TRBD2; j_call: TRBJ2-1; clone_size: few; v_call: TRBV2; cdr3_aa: CASILGTTPYNEQFF; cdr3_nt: TGTGCCAGCATTCTCGGGACTACCCCCTACAATGAGCAGTTCTTC
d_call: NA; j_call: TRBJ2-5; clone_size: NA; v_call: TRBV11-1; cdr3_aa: CASSLTSGLRETQYF; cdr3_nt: TGTGCCAGCAGCCTGACCTCGGGACTTCGGGAGACCCAGTACTTC
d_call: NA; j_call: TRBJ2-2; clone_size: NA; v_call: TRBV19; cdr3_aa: CASKGQGWSLGNTGELFF; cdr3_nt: TGTGCCAGTAAAGGGCAGGGGTGGAGTCTCGGGAACACCGGGGAGCTGTTTTTT
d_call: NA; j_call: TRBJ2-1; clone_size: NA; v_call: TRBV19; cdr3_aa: CASRGPLGAGDEQFF; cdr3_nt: TGTGCCAGTAGGGGGCCTTTGGGGGCCGGCGATGAGCAGTTCTTC
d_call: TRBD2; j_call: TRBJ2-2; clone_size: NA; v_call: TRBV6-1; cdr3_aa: CASSEAISGSSTGELFF; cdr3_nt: TGTGCCAGCAGTGAAGCTATTAGCGGGAGTAGTACCGGGGAGCTGTTTTTT
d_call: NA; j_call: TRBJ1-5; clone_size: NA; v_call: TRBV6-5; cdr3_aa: CASSSGAGDDQPQHF; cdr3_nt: TGTGCCAGCAGTTCAGGGGCTGGGGATGATCAGCCCCAGCATTTT
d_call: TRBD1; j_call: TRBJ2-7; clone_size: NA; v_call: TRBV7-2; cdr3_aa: CASSLRDRTYEQYF; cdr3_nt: TGTGCCAGCAGCCTCCGGGACAGAACCTACGAGCAGTACTTC
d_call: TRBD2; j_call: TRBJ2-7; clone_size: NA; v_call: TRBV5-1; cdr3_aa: CASDFGTPGGEQYF; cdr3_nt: TGCGCCAGCGATTTCGGGACCCCGGGGGGAGAGCAGTACTTC
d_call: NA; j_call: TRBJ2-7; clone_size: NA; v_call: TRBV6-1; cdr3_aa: CASSESTGSDEQYF; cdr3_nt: TGTGCCAGCAGTGAATCGACGGGGAGCGACGAGCAGTACTTC
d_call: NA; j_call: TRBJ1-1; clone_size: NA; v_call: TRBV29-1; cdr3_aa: CSVERNTEAFF; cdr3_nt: TGCAGCGTTGAGAGGAACACTGAAGCTTTCTTT
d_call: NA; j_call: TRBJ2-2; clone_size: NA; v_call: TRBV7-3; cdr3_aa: CASSLTGQAGTGELFF; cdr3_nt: TGTGCCAGCAGCTTAACAGGGCAGGCGGGCACCGGGGAGCTGTTTTTT
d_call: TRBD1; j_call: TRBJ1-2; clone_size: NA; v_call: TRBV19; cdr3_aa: CASSYSGQYGGYTF; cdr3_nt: TGTGCCAGTAGTTACTCGGGACAGTATGGAGGCTACACCTTC
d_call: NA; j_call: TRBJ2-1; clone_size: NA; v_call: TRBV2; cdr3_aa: CARSGGNEQFF; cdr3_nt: TGTGCCAGGTCGGGTGGAAATGAGCAGTTCTTC
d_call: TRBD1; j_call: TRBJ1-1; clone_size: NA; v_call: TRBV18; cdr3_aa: CASSLWDRETEAFF; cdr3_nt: TGTGCCAGCTCCCTATGGGACAGGGAGACTGAAGCTTTCTTT
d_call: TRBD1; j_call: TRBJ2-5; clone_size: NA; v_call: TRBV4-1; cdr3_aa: CASSQGPGQGLGETQYF; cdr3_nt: TGCGCCAGCAGCCAAGGTCCGGGACAGGGTCTAGGAGAGACCCAGTACTTC
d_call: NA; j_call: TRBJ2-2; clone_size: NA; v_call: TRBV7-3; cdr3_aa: CASSSPTNTGELFF; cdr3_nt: TGTGCCAGCAGCTCCCCCACGAACACCGGGGAGCTGTTTTTT
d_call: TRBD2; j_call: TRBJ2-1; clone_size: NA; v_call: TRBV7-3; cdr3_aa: CASRLAGGMDNEQFF; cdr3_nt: TGTGCCAGCCGGCTAGCGGGAGGAATGGACAATGAGCAGTTCTTC
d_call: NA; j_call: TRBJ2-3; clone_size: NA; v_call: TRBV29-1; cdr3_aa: CSVEGTVGDTDTQYF; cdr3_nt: TGCAGCGTTGAAGGGACGGTGGGAGACACAGATACGCAGTATTTT
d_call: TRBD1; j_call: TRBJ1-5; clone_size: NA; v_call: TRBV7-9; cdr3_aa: CASQGGNQPQHF; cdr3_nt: TGTGCCAGCCAGGGGGGCAATCAGCCCCAGCATTTT
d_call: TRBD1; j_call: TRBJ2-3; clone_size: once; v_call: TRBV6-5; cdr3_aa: CASSPDRGTDTQYF; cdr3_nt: TGTGCCAGCAGCCCGGACAGGGGCACAGATACGCAGTATTTT
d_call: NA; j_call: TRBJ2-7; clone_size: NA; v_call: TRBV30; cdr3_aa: CAWSVGPGHSYEQYF; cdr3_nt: TGTGCCTGGAGTGTAGGCCCAGGGCACTCCTACGAGCAGTACTTC
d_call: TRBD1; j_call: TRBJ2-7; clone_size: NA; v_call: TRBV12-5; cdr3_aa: CASGRAPGTASYEQYF; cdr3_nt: TGTGCTAGTGGTCGAGCCCCAGGGACAGCTTCCTACGAGCAGTACTTC
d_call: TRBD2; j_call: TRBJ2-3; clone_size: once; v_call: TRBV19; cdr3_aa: CASSIRGRVAGKAADTQYF; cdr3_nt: TGTGCCAGTAGTATAAGGGGTCGGGTAGCGGGAAAAGCGGCAGATACGCAGTATTTT
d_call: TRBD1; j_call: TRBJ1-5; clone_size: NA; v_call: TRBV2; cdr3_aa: CASSEAQGGQPQHF; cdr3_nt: TGTGCCAGCAGTGAAGCACAGGGGGGACAGCCCCAGCATTTT
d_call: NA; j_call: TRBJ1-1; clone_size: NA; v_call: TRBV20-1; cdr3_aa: CSARDREAFF; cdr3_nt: TGCAGTGCTCGAGACAGAGAAGCTTTCTTT
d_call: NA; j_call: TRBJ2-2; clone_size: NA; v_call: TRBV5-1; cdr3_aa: CASRPSVANTGELFF; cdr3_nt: TGCGCCAGCAGACCTAGCGTTGCGAACACCGGGGAGCTGTTTTTT
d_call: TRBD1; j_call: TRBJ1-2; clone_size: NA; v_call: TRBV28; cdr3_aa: CASSPGTGYNYGYTF; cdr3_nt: TGTGCCAGCAGCCCCGGGACAGGGTATAACTATGGCTACACCTTC
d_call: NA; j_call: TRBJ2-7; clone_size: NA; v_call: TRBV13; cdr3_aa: CASSRSSYEQYF; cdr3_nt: TGTGCCAGCAGCCGGAGCTCCTACGAGCAGTACTTC
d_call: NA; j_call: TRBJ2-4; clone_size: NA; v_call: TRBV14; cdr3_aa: CASSAGLAKNIQYF; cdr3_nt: TGTGCCAGCAGCGCGGGACTAGCCAAAAACATTCAGTACTTC
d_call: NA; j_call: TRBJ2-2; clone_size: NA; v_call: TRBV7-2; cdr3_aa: CASSHPRGQYTGELFF; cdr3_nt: TGTGCCAGCAGCCATCCACGAGGGCAATACACCGGGGAGCTGTTTTTT
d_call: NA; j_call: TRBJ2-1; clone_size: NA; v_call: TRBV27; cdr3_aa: CASSLWGDEQFF; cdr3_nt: TGTGCCAGCAGTTTGTGGGGCGATGAGCAGTTCTTC
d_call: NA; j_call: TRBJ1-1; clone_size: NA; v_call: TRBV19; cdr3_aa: CAITVGGKTFF; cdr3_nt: TGTGCCATTACCGTGGGAGGGAAGACTTTCTTT
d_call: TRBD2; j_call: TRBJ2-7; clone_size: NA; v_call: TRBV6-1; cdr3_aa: CASSVYPTGTSGSGEQYF; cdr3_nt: TGTGCCAGCAGTGTTTATCCCACGGGGACTAGCGGGAGCGGTGAGCAGTACTTC
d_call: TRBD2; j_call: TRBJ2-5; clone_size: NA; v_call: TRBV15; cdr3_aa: CATSKGLQETQYF; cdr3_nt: TGTGCCACCAGCAAGGGACTACAAGAGACCCAGTACTTC
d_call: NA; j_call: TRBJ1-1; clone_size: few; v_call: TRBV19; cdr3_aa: CASSIFATATTEAFF; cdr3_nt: TGTGCCAGTAGTATTTTCGCTACAGCTACCACTGAAGCTTTCTTT
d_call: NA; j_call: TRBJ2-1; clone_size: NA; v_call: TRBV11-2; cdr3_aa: CASSRAPPGRVAYNEQFF; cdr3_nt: TGTGCCAGCAGCAGAGCACCCCCCGGCAGGGTGGCCTACAATGAGCAGTTCTTC